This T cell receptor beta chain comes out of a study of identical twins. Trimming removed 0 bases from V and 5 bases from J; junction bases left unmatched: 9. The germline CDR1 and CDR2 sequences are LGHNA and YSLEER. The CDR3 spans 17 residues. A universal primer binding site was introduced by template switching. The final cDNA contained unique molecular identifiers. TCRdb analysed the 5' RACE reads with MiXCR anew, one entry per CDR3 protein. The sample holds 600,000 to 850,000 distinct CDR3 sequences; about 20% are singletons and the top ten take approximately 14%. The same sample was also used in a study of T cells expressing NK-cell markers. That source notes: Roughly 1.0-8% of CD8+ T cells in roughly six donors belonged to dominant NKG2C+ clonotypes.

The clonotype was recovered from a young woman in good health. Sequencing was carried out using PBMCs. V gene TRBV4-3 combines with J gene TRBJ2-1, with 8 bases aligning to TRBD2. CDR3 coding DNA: TGCGCCAGCAGCCAAGATAGTTGGTGGCGGGGGGACAATGAGCAGTTCTTC. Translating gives CASSQDSWWRGDNEQFF.